This T cell receptor beta chain was identified during a study of shared clonotypes between healthy human individuals. About the research overall: Each donor contributed plates that comprised three CD4 naive, three CD4 memory, two CD8 naive and one CD8 memory.

Trimming stripped 4 bases from V and 0 bases from J, with 13 bases between. The CDR3 extends over 15 amino acids. Germline V gene sequence: CDR1 KGHSH, CDR2 LQKENI. CD4+ cells were split into CD45RA+ naive and CD45RA-negative memory subsets. Sorted-subset replicate PCR reactions were performed with 150 to 200 ng DNA, corresponding to tens of thousands of T cell genomes. Sequenced by immunoSEQ multiplex PCR; TCRdb stores in-frame clones only, minus some. The sample carries about 2.3 million clones, about 90% recorded once. The sequencing sample was made of naive CD4+ T cells from PBMCs. Subset in this sample: CD45RA+ positively selected. The origin of this receptor is a man between 18 and 35 years old in good health. Some clones in this sample may be carry-over from other donors' samples. The rearrangement uses TRBV18 and TRBJ2-7, with D perhaps being TRBD1 or TRBD2 (5 bases each). This CDR3 reads CASSLRDDRSYEQYF. The CDR3 DNA follows: TGTGCCAGCTCACTCCGGGACGATCGCTCCTACGAGCAGTACTTC. The full variable domain, completed using reference TRBV18 and TRBJ2-7, is NAGVMQNPRHLVRRRGQEARLRCSPMKGHSHVYWYRQLPEEGLKFMVYLQKENIIDESGMPKERFSAEFPKEGPSILRIQQVVRGDSAAYFCASSLRDDRSYEQYFGPGTRLTVT.